This is a list of T cell receptor beta chains from one sample in a study of cytomegalovirus exposure and HLA in healthy donors. Libraries were prepared by immunoSEQ multiplex PCR; TCRdb keeps only in-frame clonotypes and omits some of them. The data contain about 180,000 clones, 79% of them singletons. Sequencing input: PBMCs. Receptor source: a woman aged 40 to 49 in good health and CMV-seronegative. Both conserved end residues are part of each CDR3. The D gene is left open where the match is weak. The size field is filled for only some rows; it gives once, few, many or a size class.

V	size	D	J	DNA	CDR3
TRBV6-1	NA	TRBD2	TRBJ2-1	TGTGCCAGCATCGTCAGCGGGAGAAATGAGCAGTTCTTC	CASIVSGRNEQFF
TRBV5-6	NA	NA	TRBJ1-2	TGTGCCAGCAGGCTTCTCGGGTCCGGGGGTGGCTACACCTTC	CASRLLGSGGGYTF
TRBV27	once	NA	TRBJ1-5	TGTGCCAGCAGTTTAGGGGCAGGACGTGGCAGACCCCAGCATTTT	CASSLGAGRGRPQHF
TRBV11-3	once	NA	TRBJ2-3	TGTGCCAGCAGCTTCAGGGTGGATACGCAGTATTTT	CASSFRVDTQYF
TRBV6-1	few	NA	TRBJ2-1	TGTGCCAGCAGTGAAATTCATTCAGGTTACAATGAGCAGTTCTTC	CASSEIHSGYNEQFF
TRBV6-5	NA	NA	TRBJ1-1	TGTGCCAGCGGGGAGCTGGACACTGAAGCTTTCTTT	CASGELDTEAFF
TRBV19	once	NA	TRBJ1-2	TGTGCCAGTAGTATAGTGGCACAGTTCTATGGCTACACCTTC	CASSIVAQFYGYTF
TRBV5-1	NA	TRBD1	TRBJ2-5	TGCGCCAGCAGCTTTAGGGGGCTAGGGGAGACCCAGTACTTC	CASSFRGLGETQYF
TRBV18	NA	NA	TRBJ1-1	TGTGCCAGCTCACCAACCCGGGTCACTGAAGCTTTCTTT	CASSPTRVTEAFF
TRBV10-1	NA	NA	TRBJ1-5	TGCGCCAGCAGTTACGGGTTGAATCAGCCCCAGCATTTT	CASSYGLNQPQHF
TRBV21-1	NA	NA	TRBJ1-5	TGTGCCAGCAGCAAAGGGGGGGGACAGGGATTTAGCAATCAGCCCCAGCATTTT	CASSKGGGQGFSNQPQHF
TRBV9	NA	TRBD2	TRBJ2-1	TGTGCCAGCAGCGCCAGCGGGAGGGCCCTACTTGAGCAGTTCTTC	CASSASGRALLEQFF
TRBV5-6	NA	NA	TRBJ1-6	TGTGCCAGCAGAATCGACAGGAATAATTCACCCCTCCACTTT	CASRIDRNNSPLHF
TRBV1	NA	NA	TRBJ2-1	TGCACCAGCAGCCAAGGCGGTGGGGACAGGGACAATGAGCAGTTCTTC	CTSSQGGGDRDNEQFF
TRBV19	NA	TRBD1	TRBJ2-5	TGTGCCAGTAGTAACTGGGACAGGGGACAAGAGACCCAGTACTTC	CASSNWDRGQETQYF
TRBV27	NA	NA	TRBJ1-5	TGTGCCAGCAGTTTGTCGGGACAAAGTAACAATCAGCCCCAGCATTTT	CASSLSGQSNNQPQHF
TRBV10-3	NA	NA	TRBJ2-2	TGTGCCATCAGTGAGTCCCGGCAGGGAGGAGCCGGGGAGCTGTTTTTT	CAISESRQGGAGELFF
TRBV5-1	NA	NA	TRBJ2-3	TGCGCCAGCGGAGACGGGACACGGGGCACAGATACGCAGTATTTT	CASGDGTRGTDTQYF
TRBV5-1	NA	TRBD1	TRBJ1-5	TGCGCCAGCAGCCCCGGACAGGGGGGACCTGGTCAGCCCCAGCATTTT	CASSPGQGGPGQPQHF
TRBV5-8	NA	TRBD1	TRBJ2-5	TGTGCCAGCAGCTTGGGGGAGACAGGGGGAATGGGAGAGACCCAGTACTTC	CASSLGETGGMGETQYF
TRBV5-1	NA	TRBD1	TRBJ2-6	TGCGCCAGCAACGACAGGGTCTCTGGGGCCAACGTCCTGACTTTC	CASNDRVSGANVLTF
TRBV28	NA	TRBD2	TRBJ2-7	TGTGCCAGCAGTTCCGCCCATCGGACTAGCGGGAGACTGTACGAGCAGTACTTC	CASSSAHRTSGRLYEQYF
TRBV6-6	NA	NA	TRBJ2-5	TGTGCCAGCAGTAAAACGGGAGTAAAAGAGACCCAGTACTTC	CASSKTGVKETQYF
TRBV5-4	once	NA	TRBJ2-5	TGTGCCAGCAGCGAGGTTGAAGTTTCGCAAGAGACCCAGTACTTC	CASSEVEVSQETQYF
TRBV25-1	NA	NA	TRBJ2-7	TGTGCCAGCAGTCCCAGGACCTACGAGCAGTACTTC	CASSPRTYEQYF
TRBV6-1	NA	NA	TRBJ2-7	TGTGCCAGCAGTGATGTAACTCCTTCCTACGAGCAGTACTTC	CASSDVTPSYEQYF
TRBV4-3	NA	TRBD1	TRBJ2-1	TGCGCCAGCAGCCAAGACGGTAGGACAGGGGGCAATGAGCAGTTCTTC	CASSQDGRTGGNEQFF
TRBV5-4	once	TRBD2	TRBJ2-5	TGTGCCAGCAGCCTTACCCGGACTAGCGGGAGGATATGGGAGACCCAGTACTTC	CASSLTRTSGRIWETQYF
TRBV18	few	NA	TRBJ2-2	TGTGCCAGCTCCCCGGTGACAGACACCGGGGAGCTGTTTTTT	CASSPVTDTGELFF